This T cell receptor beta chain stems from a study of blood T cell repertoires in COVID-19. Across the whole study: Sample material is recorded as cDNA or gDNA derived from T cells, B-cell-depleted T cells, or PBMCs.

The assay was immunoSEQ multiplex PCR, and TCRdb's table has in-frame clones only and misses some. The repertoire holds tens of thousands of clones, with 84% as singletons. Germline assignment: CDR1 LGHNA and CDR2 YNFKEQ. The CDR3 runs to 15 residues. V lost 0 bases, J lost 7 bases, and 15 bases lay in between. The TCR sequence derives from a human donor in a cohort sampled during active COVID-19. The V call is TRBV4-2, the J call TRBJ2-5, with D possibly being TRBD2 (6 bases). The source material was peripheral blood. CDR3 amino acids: CASSQDRLDGRTQYF. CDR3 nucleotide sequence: TGTGCCAGCAGCCAAGATAGGCTAGACGGGAGGACCCAGTACTTC.